Below, 12 T cell receptor beta chains from the same sample are listed, as sequenced in a study of blood T cells in healthy people across ages. Using a J-beta primer mix together with a sample-barcoded 5' primer, a second PCR was run for about 6 to 12 cycles. Each CDR3 protein is one row after TCRdb ran MiXCR on the 5' RACE reads. The sample has hundreds of thousands of distinct CDR3 sequences, about 53% seen once; the top ten hold over 30%. Sequencing was carried out using blood. The origin of the receptors is a man aged 55 to 70 in good health.

This chain connects TRBV5-1 to TRBJ2-4; TRBD2 agrees at 7 bases. Per germline, CDR1 SGHRS and CDR2 YFSETQ. The CDR3 has 13 residues. The junction had 2 bases not matched to a gene; V was cut back by 3 bases and J by 5 bases. The CDR3 sequence is CASSWAGENIQYF. CDR3 coding DNA: TGCGCCAGCAGCTGGGCGGGGGAAAACATTCAGTACTTC.

This clonotype has only a few counts. The rearrangement links TRBV29-1 to TRBJ1-2; 10 nucleotides line up with TRBD1. Germline V CDR1 and CDR2: SQVTM, ANQGSEA. J gave up 2 bases and V 4 bases, and 4 bases lay outside the gene matches. This CDR3 contains 14 residues. CDR3 nucleotide sequence: TGCAGCGTTGCGACGGGACAGGGGAACTATGGCTACACCTTC. Its protein product is CSVATGQGNYGYTF.

This clonotype occurred many times. The J gene is TRBJ2-7, the V gene TRBV12-3 or TRBV12-4; 7 nucleotides agree with TRBD2. V dropped 0 bases and J dropped 2; count of bases not matched to a gene: 1. The CDR3 totals 14 residues. CDR3 nucleotides: TGTGCCAGCAGTTTAGCGGGGGGGGCCTACGAGCAGTACTTC. Residues: CASSLAGGAYEQYF.

The chain combines TRBV6-2 or TRBV6-3 with TRBJ2-7; 8 bases match TRBD1. Germline values: CDR1 MNHEY, CDR2 SVGEGT. CDR3 size: 16 residues. V was clipped by 2 bases and J by 2 bases; unmatched bases: 8. CDR3 nucleotide sequence: TGTGCCAGCAGTTACACAGGGGACAGGCGAGCCTACGAGCAGTACTTC. It is translated as CASSYTGDRRAYEQYF.

In its sample, this clonotype was seen a few times. This chain links TRBV29-1 with TRBJ2-3; 7 bases match TRBD1. The germline V gene encodes CDR1 SQVTM and CDR2 ANQGSEA. The CDR3 runs to 14 residues. Trimming at V came to 7 bases and at J to 2 bases, leaving 9 bases not matched to a gene. The CDR3 nucleotides are TGCAGCGCCATTGACAGGGCATCCACAGATACGCAGTATTTT. Amino acid sequence: CSAIDRASTDTQYF.

The chain is built from TRBV15 and TRBJ2-5; D possibly corresponds to TRBD2 (6 bases). V was clipped by 2 bases and J by 11 bases, with 12 bases between them. The CDR3 has 12 amino acids. CDR1 and CDR2 from the germline V gene are LNHNV and YYDKDF (reference sequence). The CDR3 bases are TGTGCCACCAGCAGATCCCTTGGAGGGCAGTACTTC. As protein: CATSRSLGGQYF.

As to this clonotype: At one of its ends the junction is not consistent with the germline gene, which may arise from a read error. The CDR3 bases are TGCGCCAGCAGCTTGCGAGCGGGGGGCCCGAATGAGCAGTTATTC. It specifies CASSLRAGGPNEQLF. The rearrangement links TRBV5-1 to TRBJ2-1, with TRBD2 matching 9 bases. Germline V lookup: CDR1 SGHRS, CDR2 YFSETQ. The CDR3 covers 15 residues.

The V call is TRBV9, the J call TRBJ2-2; 11 nucleotides align to TRBD2. The CDR3 spans 16 residues. V shed 2 bases, J shed 5 bases, and the junction held 5 bases outside the gene matches. Germline lookup yields CDR1 SGDLS and CDR2 YYNGEE. The CDR3 nucleotides read TGTGCCAGCAGCGTTCTAGCGGGGGGCGAAACCGGGGAGCTGTTTTTT. Residues: CASSVLAGGETGELFF.

This clonotype has just a few counts. The chain couples TRBV29-1 to TRBJ1-2; D remains unclear. Germline V CDR1 and CDR2: SQVTM, ANQGSEA. The ends were cut back, 4 bases at V and 3 bases at J, with 12 bases in the middle. CDR3 length: 13 amino acids. This chain's CDR3 is CSVGSSWDYGYTF. CDR3 sequence (DNA): TGCAGCGTTGGGTCGTCTTGGGACTATGGCTACACCTTC.

V usage is TRBV9 and J usage is TRBJ2-3; D is perhaps TRBD2 (6 bases). V was trimmed by 3 bases and J by 1 base, leaving 27 bases between them. CDR3 length: 20 residues. Germline V lookup: CDR1 SGDLS, CDR2 YYNGEE. The CDR3 loop is CASSGIHPSQPGGGTDTQYF. For the CDR3, the DNA is TGTGCCAGCAGCGGGATCCACCCTAGCCAGCCCGGGGGTGGCACAGATACGCAGTATTTT. Using reference TRBV9 and TRBJ2-3 for the parts outside the CDR3, the full variable domain is DSGVTQTPKHLITATGQRVTLRCSPRSGDLSVYWYQQSLDQGLQFLIQYYNGEERAKGNILERFSAQQFPDLHSELNLSSLELGDSALYFCASSGIHPSQPGGGTDTQYFGPGTRLTVL.

V usage is TRBV5-1 and J usage is TRBJ2-5; D call uncertain. Trimming took 0 bases from V and 4 from J, leaving 19 bases between them. Germline CDR1 reads SGHRS; CDR2 reads YFSETQ. This CDR3 is built from 17 residues. This CDR3 reads CASSLVAQTNWRETQYF. DNA for the CDR3: TGCGCCAGCAGCTTGGTCGCGCAGACCAACTGGCGAGAGACCCAGTACTTC.

This chain connects TRBV10-3 to TRBJ2-5; no definite D call. Looked up from germline, CDR1 is ENHRY and CDR2 is SYGVKD. This CDR3 has 12 residues. V dropped 2 bases and J dropped 5 bases, with 6 bases sitting between them. For the CDR3, the DNA is TGTGCCATCAGTGAGGCCGGGGAGACCCAGTACTTC. Its protein product is CAISEAGETQYF.